A single sample gave rise to the 10 T cell receptor beta chains below, sequenced in a study of identical twins. TCRdb called the 5' RACE reads again in MiXCR, with one record for every CDR3 protein. This table holds roughly 240,000 distinct CDR3 sequences, approximately 7.9% found once. Another study also made use of these data, one on yellow fever vaccine responses in identical twins.

Material: CD8+ T cells sorted from blood. The receptors here all came from a woman aged 18 to 35 in good health.

The chain links TRBV10-1 to TRBJ2-5; 7 positions match TRBD1. There are 14 residues in the CDR3. V lost 5 bases, J lost 1 base, and 4 bases stayed unmatched. The germline gives CDR1 WNHNN, CDR2 SYGVQD (reference sequence). The CDR3 here is CASSSDRLQETQYF. The CDR3 DNA follows: TGCGCCAGCAGTTCGGACAGGCTCCAAGAGACCCAGTACTTC.

This clonotype was observed a few times. CDR3 loop: CASNVGTGELFF. CDR3 coding DNA: TGTGCCAGCAATGTAGGAACCGGGGAGCTGTTTTTT. J is TRBJ2-2 and V is TRBV12-3 or TRBV12-4, with no clear D. There are 12 residues in the CDR3. Trimming stripped 7 bases from V and 5 bases from J, with 8 bases between.

This clonotype was seen more than once but under ten times. The gene calls are TRBV6-4 and TRBJ2-1; D is unclear. From germline, CDR1 is MRHNA and CDR2 SNTAGT. The CDR3 runs 13 residues. Deletions cut 4 bases from V and 9 bases from J, with 13 bases between. As DNA, the CDR3 is TGTGCCAGCAGTGCTGACGGAGTGAGTGAGCAGTTCTTC. This gives the protein CASSADGVSEQFF.

The gene calls are TRBV27 and TRBJ2-7, with 8 bases that match TRBD2. Unmatched junction bases numbered 8, after V lost 4 bases and J lost 3 bases. The CDR3 extends over 15 amino acids. The V gene's germline CDR1 is MNHEY and CDR2 SMNVEV (reference sequence). CDR3 sequence: CASSSGGRWGYEQYF. Written as DNA, the CDR3 is TGTGCCAGCAGTTCAGGCGGGAGGTGGGGCTACGAGCAGTACTTC.

The chain employs TRBV7-9 and TRBJ2-7; no reliable D call. Per germline, CDR1 SEHNR and CDR2 FQNEAQ (reference sequence). The germline V and J ends were trimmed by 1 base and 5 bases, with 6 bases remaining between them. The CDR3 length is 12 residues. The CDR3 loop reads CASSLDPHEQYF. The CDR3 region has the DNA TGTGCCAGCAGCTTAGACCCCCACGAGCAGTACTTC.

The chain is built from TRBV20-1 and TRBJ2-1; 14 nucleotides match TRBD2. The CDR3 totals 14 residues. Trimming took 3 bases from V and 8 from J; bases not matched to a gene: 3. Germline V lookup: CDR1 DFQATT, CDR2 SNEGSKA (reference sequence). CDR3 sequence (DNA): TGCAGTGCTAGCGGACTAGCGGGAGGCCATGAGCAGTTCTTC. Translating gives CSASGLAGGHEQFF.

The CDR3 DNA is TGTGCTAGTGGTTTGTTCCGGGACTCCCCCTACAATGAGCAGTTCTTC. This sequence encodes CASGLFRDSPYNEQFF. This chain uses TRBV12-5 with TRBJ2-1; D perhaps matches TRBD2 (6 bases). The ends were cut back, 2 bases at V and 2 bases at J, with 13 bases in the middle. The CDR3 covers 16 residues. From germline, CDR1 is LGHNT and CDR2 FRNRAP.

This clonotype has just a few counts. This sequence joins TRBV5-4 and TRBJ2-3, with 11 nucleotides matching TRBD2. The CDR3 is 20 residues long. CDR1 is SGHNT and CDR2 is YYREEE in the germline V gene (reference sequence). V lost 0 bases, J lost 5 bases, and 17 bases stayed unmatched. As DNA, the CDR3 is TGTGCCAGCAGCTTGGTCCCCAAGAAACCAATAGGACTAGCGGGAGATACGCAGTATTTT. Its translation is CASSLVPKKPIGLAGDTQYF.

The chain carries TRBV7-9 and TRBJ2-5, with 7 bases that match TRBD1. The germline V gene has CDR1 SEHNR and CDR2 FQNEAQ (reference sequence). With V trimmed by 5 bases and J by 7 bases, 13 bases remained unmatched. This CDR3 is built from 15 residues. The DNA for the CDR3 is TGTGCCAGCAGCCCCTCCCCGGGACAGAGGGGGACCCAGTACTTC. Amino acid sequence: CASSPSPGQRGTQYF.

The rearrangement joins TRBV7-2 to TRBJ1-1, with a possible D match to TRBD1 (5 bases). Germline values: CDR1 SGHTA, CDR2 FQGNSA. Trimming removed 3 bases at V and 0 bases at J, with 11 bases between. This CDR3 contains 15 residues. CDR3 protein: CASSFGQGLNTEAFF. CDR3 DNA sequence: TGTGCCAGCAGCTTTGGGCAGGGTTTGAACACTGAAGCTTTCTTT.